The rows below give T cell receptor beta chains drawn from one sample of a study of T cells in Graves' hyperthyroidism and ophthalmopathy. TCRdb independently ran MiXCR on the multiplex PCR reads; one entry per CDR3 protein. The data contain 300,000 to 400,000 distinct CDR3 sequences, approximately 15% of them seen just once; the ten biggest clones take up 15% to 20%. Sequenced input: blood. The receptors were sampled from a young woman with Graves' ophthalmopathy. Each CDR3 is given with its conserved first and last residue. The D gene is left open where the match is weak. Only some rows state a clone size, as once, few, many or a class for expanded clones.

v_gene	d_gene	j_gene	abundance	CDR3nt	CDR3aa
TRBV7-3	TRBD2	TRBJ2-1	many	TGTGCCAGCAGCCCTAAAGGCGGGGGGGCCGGCCGAGAGCAGTTCTTC	CASSPKGGGAGREQFF
TRBV6-1	TRBD1	TRBJ1-1	many	TGTGCCAGCATAAAGGACAGGGTCGCTGAAGCTTTCTTT	CASIKDRVAEAFF
TRBV18	.	TRBJ1-1	.	TGTGCCAGCTCACCTGGACACCACGTCACTGAAGCTTTCTTT	CASSPGHHVTEAFF
TRBV7-2	.	TRBJ2-1	many	TGTGCCAGCAGCTTAGAAGGGGGGGAGCAGTTCTTC	CASSLEGGEQFF
TRBV2	.	TRBJ1-1	many	TGTGCCAGGACAGGTCGGACTGAAGCTTTCTTT	CARTGRTEAFF
TRBV20-1	.	TRBJ1-3	many	TGCAGTGCTAGAGCGGGGGCTGGGGGAAACACCATATATTTT	CSARAGAGGNTIYF
TRBV2	.	TRBJ1-3	.	TGTGCCAGCATTGGGAACACCATATATTTT	CASIGNTIYF
TRBV2	TRBD1	TRBJ1-2	many	TGTGCCAGCAGTATCGGGACAGGATATGGCTACACCTTC	CASSIGTGYGYTF
TRBV27	TRBD2	TRBJ2-3	.	TGTGCCAGCAGTTTAGCGCGGGGGGGCGCAGATACGCAGTATTTT	CASSLARGGADTQYF
TRBV7-3	.	TRBJ1-1	many	TGTGCCAGCAGCTTACGAGGCGTTGTAGACACTGAAGCTTTCTTT	CASSLRGVVDTEAFF
TRBV12-3/TRBV12-4	TRBD2	TRBJ2-7	many	TGTGCCAGCAGTTTAGCCCTGGGTTGGCGGGGGTACGAGCAGTACTTC	CASSLALGWRGYEQYF
TRBV7-6	.	TRBJ1-1	many	TGTGCCAGCAGCCCGAGGGTAGGGCGGATGAACACTGAAGCTTTCTTT	CASSPRVGRMNTEAFF
TRBV29-1	.	TRBJ1-2	once	TGCAGCGCTCTAAGCGGGACCAAGAACTATGGCTACACCTTC	CSALSGTKNYGYTF
TRBV28	.	TRBJ2-5	many	TGTGCCAGCAGTTTCTTACAGCAAGAGACCCAGTACTTC	CASSFLQQETQYF
TRBV20-1	.	TRBJ1-3	.	TGCAGTGCTACGAACCTCCGGGGTCTTGGAAACACCATATATTTT	CSATNLRGLGNTIYF
TRBV7-9	.	TRBJ1-1	many	TGTGCCAGCAGCGCCCCGCAGCTCCGGGAGAACACTGAAGCTTTCTTT	CASSAPQLRENTEAFF
TRBV7-4	.	TRBJ2-5	.	TGTGCCAGCAGCTTACCCTGGGACTGCCAAGAGACCCAGTACTTC	CASSLPWDCQETQYF
TRBV4-2	TRBD1	TRBJ2-6	.	TGTGCCAGCAGCCAACGACAGGGGTCTGGGGCCAACGTCCTGACTTTC	CASSQRQGSGANVLTF
TRBV28	TRBD1	TRBJ1-1	many	TGTGCCAGCGTGACAGGGAGTTACACTGAAGCTTTCTTT	CASVTGSYTEAFF
TRBV30	TRBD2	TRBJ2-3	many	TGTGCCTGGGGGGGGGGAACAGGAACTCACACAGATACGCAGTATTTT	CAWGGGTGTHTDTQYF
TRBV7-8	.	TRBJ2-7	many	TGTGCCAGCAGCCTAGGACGGGACTCCTACGAGCAGTACTTC	CASSLGRDSYEQYF
TRBV20-1	.	TRBJ2-7	few	TGCAGTGCTAACCTGGTGGCGTGGTCGACCGAGCAGTACTTC	CSANLVAWSTEQYF
TRBV15	.	TRBJ2-7	.	TGTGCCACCAGCAGAGATTTGGCTACCTACGAGCAGTACTTC	CATSRDLATYEQYF
TRBV28	.	TRBJ2-3	many	TGTGCCACACGGAGGGCTAGTAGCACAGATACGCAGTATTTT	CATRRASSTDTQYF
TRBV27	.	TRBJ2-7	once	TGTGCCAGCAGTTCGTCTGGGGGGGGCACCAATGAGCAGTACTTC	CASSSSGGGTNEQYF
TRBV29-1	.	TRBJ1-1	.	TGCAGCGTTGATCCGGGTTCGGGGGGCGCAGGTACTGAAGCTTTCTTT	CSVDPGSGGAGTEAFF
TRBV2	TRBD1	TRBJ2-1	medium-sized	TGTGCCAGACTAGACAGGGCGAAGGGGTACAATGAGCAGTTCTTC	CARLDRAKGYNEQFF
TRBV3-1	TRBD1	TRBJ2-7	many	TGTGCCAGCAGCCATGCGACAGGGAACGTCTACGAGCAGTACTTC	CASSHATGNVYEQYF
TRBV3-1	TRBD1	TRBJ1-1	many	TGTGCCAGCAGAGACTCGGACAGGGAAGCTTTCTTT	CASRDSDREAFF
TRBV5-6	.	TRBJ1-1	few	TGTGCCAGCAGCCAACGTGACAGGAACACTGAAGCTTTCTTT	CASSQRDRNTEAFF
TRBV30	.	TRBJ2-5	many	TGTGCCTGGAGTATCCAAGAGACCCAGTACTTC	CAWSIQETQYF
TRBV7-8	.	TRBJ1-5	many	TGTGCCAGCAGCTTATTATACGCGGAGTATAGCAATCAGCCCCAGCATTTT	CASSLLYAEYSNQPQHF